This TCR beta chain was observed in a study of cytomegalovirus exposure and HLA in healthy donors. V was pared by 2 bases and J by 11 bases, with 5 bases of the junction left unmatched. Germline V gene sequence: CDR1 SGHTA, CDR2 FQGNSA. There are 15 residues in the CDR3. The PCR employed 60 Vbeta primers together with 13 Jbeta primers. Profiling relied on immunoSEQ multiplex PCR, and the TCRdb table lists in-frame clones only, not all of them. The sample shows approximately 150,000 clones, 80% of them seen only once. The receptor was derived from a young man in good health and CMV-seropositive. The material sequenced was PBMCs. This chain joins TRBV7-2 and TRBJ2-2; TRBD2 matches at 13 bases. The CDR3 DNA reads as TGTGCCAGCAGCTTAACTAGCGGGAGGGCCGTAGAGCTGTTTTTT. It is translated as CASSLTSGRAVELFF.